What follows are 8 T cell receptor beta chains derived from one specimen sequenced in a study of shared clonotypes between healthy human individuals (dated by TCRdb to the early 2020s). Library preparation used the immunoSEQ multiplex PCR assay. TCRdb provides this immuneACCESS table in a form limited to in-frame rearrangements. Some clones are lacking; in checked studies, under half of them reflect an unresolved V gene, and why the rest are absent is not known. For this sample the table gives 1,500,000 or so clones, of which approximately 98.5% were detected only once. The ten largest clones capture about 0.35% of the sample. The sequenced sample was naive CD4+ T cells sorted from blood. Taken with the paper, the label for cell subset or site translates to: CD45RA+ positively selected. These receptors originate from a man aged 25-45 years in good health.

V usage is TRBV19 and J usage is TRBJ2-3; 7 positions match TRBD2. After removal of 3 bases from V and 3 bases from J, the junction contained 6 bases not matched to a gene. CDR1 and CDR2 (germline): LNHDA, SQIVND (reference sequence). CDR3 size: 15 residues. CDR3 in amino acids: CASSMALAETDTQYF. The CDR3 coding sequence is TGTGCCAGTAGTATGGCCCTAGCGGAGACAGATACGCAGTATTTT.

This sequence joins TRBV18 and TRBJ1-1, with D uncertain. This CDR3 region has 16 residues. Germline V gene lookup returns CDR1 KGHSH and CDR2 LQKENI. Trimming pared 6 bases from V and 1 base from J, leaving 18 bases between. CDR3 sequence reads: CASSPKLAMGNTEAFF. The CDR3 nucleotides read TGTGCCAGCTCGCCAAAATTGGCGATGGGGAACACTGAAGCTTTCTTT. Using reference TRBV18 and TRBJ1-1 for the parts outside the CDR3, the full variable domain is NAGVMQNPRHLVRRRGQEARLRCSPMKGHSHVYWYRQLPEEGLKFMVYLQKENIIDESGMPKERFSAEFPKEGPSILRIQQVVRGDSAAYFCASSPKLAMGNTEAFFGQGTRLTVV.

V is TRBV18 and J is TRBJ2-3; 10 nucleotides line up with TRBD2. This CDR3 contains 15 residues. The germline gives CDR1 KGHSH, CDR2 LQKENI. V dropped 10 bases and J dropped 0; count of bases not matched to a gene: 7. The CDR3 sequence: CANILAGSSTDTQYF. The CDR3 DNA follows: TGTGCCAACATACTAGCGGGATCTAGCACAGATACGCAGTATTTT.

The chain carries TRBV6-1 and TRBJ1-1; D possibly corresponds to TRBD1 (5 bases). The germline V and J ends were trimmed by 3 bases and 8 bases, with 16 bases remaining between them. In germline, CDR1 is MNHNS, CDR2 SASEGT. This CDR3 contains 14 residues. The CDR3 DNA reads TGTGCCAGCAGTGACTATGCGGGGCCCTCGGAAGCTTTCTTT. Translation gives CASSDYAGPSEAFF.

The chain has TRBV4-1 and TRBJ2-1; no clear D. The CDR3 totals 19 residues. Germline V gene lookup returns CDR1 MGHRA and CDR2 YSYEKL. V lost 3 bases, J lost 1 base, and 22 bases lay in between. CDR3 protein: CASSQSSMQVQGSYNEQFF. Here the CDR3 DNA reads TGCGCCAGCAGCCAGAGCAGCATGCAAGTCCAAGGGTCCTACAATGAGCAGTTCTTC.

This clone was counted between two and nine times. CDR3 sequence (DNA): TGCGCCAGCAGCTTGGCCGAGACGATTGGGACCGGGCTGTTTTTT. This encodes CASSLAETIGTGLFF. The chain combines TRBV5-1 with TRBJ2-2, with D possibly being TRBD1 or TRBD2 (5 bases each). V gave up 0 bases and J gave up 13 bases, with 19 bases separating them. This CDR3 comprises 15 residues. Germline CDR1 SGHRS, CDR2 YFSETQ.

As regards this clone: Other nucleotide sequences from this sample produce the same CDR3. The genes are TRBV20-1 and TRBJ2-3; the D gene is possibly TRBD1 (5 bases). The ends were cut back, 6 bases at V and 1 base at J, with 5 bases in the middle. This CDR3 region has 11 residues. The V gene's germline CDR1 is DFQATT and CDR2 SNEGSKA (reference sequence). The chain's CDR3 is CSARGTDTQYF. DNA of the CDR3: TGCAGTGCCAGGGGCACAGATACGCAGTATTTT.

V gene TRBV6-9 combines with J gene TRBJ2-7, with D possibly being TRBD1 (5 bases). The CDR3 runs to 12 residues. Trimming removed 6 bases at V and 3 bases at J, with 9 bases between. The germline CDR1 and CDR2 sequences are MNHGY and SVAAGI. CDR3 nucleotide sequence: TGTGCCAGCAGCCGCGACAGCTACGAGCAGTACTTC. Translated, it gives CASSRDSYEQYF.